This entry lists 22 T cell receptor beta chains sequenced from one sample in a study of Ad26.COV2.S vaccination and SARS-CoV-2 variants. Documented treatment: 15 to 20 received Ad26.COV2.S at low or high dose, single or two shots; about 5 received placebo; per-sample allocation not given. It was on day 63 after the first vaccine or placebo injection that samples were taken. Libraries were prepared by immunoSEQ multiplex PCR; TCRdb keeps only in-frame clonotypes and omits some of them. Found here are some 340,000 clones, 70% to 90% of them singletons; the top ten hold 2% to 2.5%. Sequences were derived from peripheral blood, sampled in a trial of Ad26.COV2.S vaccine versus placebo. The receptors originated from a person aged 18 to 65 who received the Ad26.COV2.S COVID-19 vaccine or a placebo.

V is TRBV3-1 (or the pseudogene TRBV3-2) and J is TRBJ1-1, with TRBD1 as a possible D gene (5 bases). V was shortened by 4 bases and J by 5 bases, with 11 bases between the two germline ends. The CDR3 contains 13 residues. CDR1 and CDR2 (germline): LGHDT, YNNKEL (reference sequence). CDR3 bases: TGTGCCAGCAGCCTCAGGGAAGGGACTGAAGCTTTCTTT. Translation: CASSLREGTEAFF.

This clone was seen just once. The rearrangement joins TRBV5-6 to TRBJ1-5, with 7 nucleotides matching TRBD1. V lost 0 bases, J lost 6 bases, and 0 bases stayed unmatched. The V gene's germline CDR1 is SGHDT and CDR2 YYEEEE. This CDR3 contains 13 residues. In DNA form, the CDR3 reads TGTGCCAGCAGCTTGGAGGGGGCTCAGCCCCAGCATTTT. Translation gives CASSLEGAQPQHF.

The J gene is TRBJ2-1, the V gene TRBV28, with 10 bases aligning to TRBD2. The CDR3 consists of 15 residues. With 7 bases clipped from V and 7 bases from J, the junction kept 10 bases outside the gene matches. Germline values: CDR1 MDHEN, CDR2 SYDVKM. The CDR3 DNA reads TGTGCCAGCACCTGGAGCGGGGGGGCGGGTAATGAGCAGTTCTTC. It encodes CASTWSGGAGNEQFF. Drawing the rest from reference TRBV28 and TRBJ2-1, the complete variable domain is DVKVTQSSRYLVKRTGEKVFLECVQDMDHENMFWYRQDPGLGLRLIYFSYDVKMKEKGDIPEGYSVSREKKERFSLILESASTNQTSMYLCASTWSGGAGNEQFFGPGTRLTVL.

This clone has just one count. This CDR3 is CASSQVGLGQGAFF. CDR3 nucleotides: TGCGCCAGCAGCCAGGTCGGGTTGGGACAAGGAGCTTTCTTT. The gene calls are TRBV4-1 and TRBJ1-1, with TRBD1 as a possible D gene (6 bases). The germline V gene has CDR1 MGHRA and CDR2 YSYEKL. Trimming pared 3 bases from V and 10 bases from J, leaving 18 bases between. The CDR3 runs to 14 residues.

The chain uses TRBV3-1 (or the pseudogene TRBV3-2) and TRBJ1-2, with 7 positions matching TRBD1. Unmatched junction bases numbered 1, after V lost 0 bases and J lost 0 bases. The germline gives CDR1 LGHDT, CDR2 YNNKEL (reference sequence). CDR3 length: 15 residues. CDR3 in amino acids: CASSQDTGANYGYTF. The DNA for the CDR3 is TGTGCCAGCAGCCAAGATACAGGGGCTAACTATGGCTACACCTTC.

This chain connects TRBV7-8 to TRBJ1-3; D not resolved. CDR3 length: 16 residues. Germline CDR1 is SGHVS and CDR2 is FQNEAQ. Between the trimmed V and J ends, which lost 1 base and 0 bases, there was a span of 10 bases. The CDR3 spells CASSLGAGSSGNTIYF. Here the CDR3 DNA reads TGTGCCAGCAGCTTAGGAGCGGGGAGCTCTGGAAACACCATATATTTT.

This chain joins TRBV18 and TRBJ2-7; tentative D call: TRBD2 (5 bases). The germline V gene has CDR1 KGHSH and CDR2 LQKENI. The CDR3 extends over 13 amino acids. The V end was cut by 6 bases, the J end by 7 bases, with 16 bases between. The CDR3 region has the DNA TGTGCCAGCTCCACCGTGAGGGTCGGGGAGCAGTACTTC. It yields the protein CASSTVRVGEQYF.

This clone showed up just once. The chain is built from TRBV4-2 and TRBJ1-1; D is perhaps TRBD1 (6 bases). The V and J ends lost 4 bases and 0 bases respectively, with 12 bases between them. CDR1 and CDR2 (germline): LGHNA, YNFKEQ. There are 15 residues in the CDR3. This CDR3 reads CASSPNQGLNTEAFF. In nucleotides, the CDR3 is TGTGCCAGCAGCCCTAACCAGGGGTTGAACACTGAAGCTTTCTTT.

The V gene is TRBV5-1, the J gene TRBJ2-2; the D is unclear. Trimming cost V 7 bases and J 0 bases, with 7 bases left between them. CDR1 SGHRS and CDR2 YFSETQ come from the germline V gene. The CDR3 covers 13 residues. The CDR3 nucleotides are TGCGCCAGCCGACCCCCGAACACCGGGGAGCTGTTTTTT. Translated: CASRPPNTGELFF.

V gene TRBV5-1 combines with J gene TRBJ1-6; D is unresolved. V was cut by 2 bases and J by 0 bases, with 3 bases left in between. The V gene's germline CDR1 is SGHRS and CDR2 YFSETQ. The CDR3 length is 14 residues. CDR3: CASSFNSYNSPLHF. The CDR3 DNA follows: TGCGCCAGCAGCTTTAACTCCTATAATTCACCCCTCCACTTT. Using reference TRBV5-1 and TRBJ1-6 for the parts outside the CDR3, the full variable domain is KAGVTQTPRYLIKTRGQQVTLSCSPISGHRSVSWYQQTPGQGLQFLFEYFSETQRNKGNFPGRFSGRQFSNSRSEMNVSTLELGDSALYLCASSFNSYNSPLHFGNGTRLTVT.

The chain uses TRBV7-6 and TRBJ2-7; 7 bases are shared with TRBD1. This CDR3 region has 14 residues. Germline V gene lookup returns CDR1 SGHVS and CDR2 FNYEAQ. V was clipped by 5 bases and J by 2 bases; unmatched bases: 6. The CDR3 region has the DNA TGTGCCAGCAGCGAGAGACAGGGTCCCTACGAGCAGTACTTC. Its translation: CASSERQGPYEQYF.

The chain couples TRBV6-5 to TRBJ1-5; no firm D call. The CDR3 contains 13 residues. Trimming took off 6 bases at V and 4 bases at J, with 10 bases between the two ends. CDR1 and CDR2 (germline): MNHEY, SVGAGI. CDR3 protein: CASRRELNQPQHF. The CDR3 coding sequence is TGTGCCAGCAGGCGGGAGCTGAATCAGCCCCAGCATTTT.

V and J are TRBV11-3 and TRBJ2-3; no definite D call. In germline, CDR1 is SGHNT, CDR2 YENEEA. V was pared by 5 bases and J by 8 bases, with 17 bases between. The CDR3 has 14 residues. The DNA of the CDR3 is TGTGCCAGCAGCCCCACGGCGGCATCGGGTACGCAGTATTTT. As protein: CASSPTAASGTQYF.

This rearrangement joins TRBV6-1 to TRBJ1-5, with no clear D. V lost 1 base and J 4 bases, leaving 8 bases between the germline ends. CDR3 length equals 14 residues. Germline V gives CDR1 MNHNS, CDR2 SASEGT. The DNA of the CDR3 is TGTGCCAGCAGTGAAGTTTGGGTTAATCAGCCCCAGCATTTT. This translates into CASSEVWVNQPQHF.

DNA for the CDR3: TGTGCCAGCAGCGTGGCCGGGTCTCGATATGGGGCTGGGGCCAACGTCCTGACTTTC. It yields the protein CASSVAGSRYGAGANVLTF. The chain employs TRBV7-9 and TRBJ2-6; D ambiguous. CDR3 size: 19 residues. The V end was cut by 5 bases, the J end by 2 bases, with 22 bases between. The germline V gene encodes CDR1 SEHNR and CDR2 FQNEAQ (reference sequence).

The rearrangement joins TRBV24-1 to TRBJ2-1; 7 nucleotides line up with TRBD1. V shed 7 bases, J shed 6 bases, and the junction held 20 bases outside the gene matches. CDR1 KGHDR and CDR2 SFDVKD come from the germline V gene. The CDR3 contains 18 residues. The DNA of the CDR3 is TGTGCCACCAGCTGTGCGGACTCTACAGGGGACAGTCTCAATGAGCAGTTCTTC. It translates to CATSCADSTGDSLNEQFF.

In this sample, this clone turned up a few times. This chain joins TRBV6-5 and TRBJ1-6; D is ambiguous. Trimming stripped 8 bases from V and 9 bases from J, with 14 bases between. Germline V gene data show CDR1 as MNHEY and CDR2 as SVGAGI. The CDR3 extends over 13 amino acids. Here the CDR3 reads CASYVSASSPLHF. CDR3 sequence (DNA): TGTGCCAGCTATGTCAGCGCTAGTTCACCCCTCCACTTT.

V is TRBV12-2 and J is TRBJ1-5. TRBV12-2 corresponds to a pseudogene. CDR3 size: 18 residues. Here the CDR3 reads CASRLVAGSRGKNQPQHF. As DNA, the CDR3 is TGTGCAAGTCGCTTAGTGGCGGGCAGCCGGGGGAAGAATCAGCCCCAGCATTTT.

The rearrangement links TRBV19 to TRBJ1-5, with D perhaps TRBD1 (6 bases). CDR1 is LNHDA, CDR2 SQIVND, per germline (reference sequence). Trimming removed 4 bases at V and 4 bases at J, with 17 bases between. The CDR3 sequence is 16 residues long. CDR3 bases: TGTGCCAGTAGTACATATCCGGACAGAGTTAATCAGCCCCAGCATTTT. It specifies CASSTYPDRVNQPQHF.

The J gene is TRBJ1-1, the V gene TRBV19; 8 bases fit TRBD1. The CDR3 loop spans 16 amino acids. Germline CDR1 is LNHDA and CDR2 is SQIVND (reference sequence). V was pared by 6 bases and J by 5 bases, with 14 bases of the junction left unmatched. The CDR3 region has the DNA TGTGCCAGTAGCGAAATGGTGGACAGGGCGGGAACTGAAGCTTTCTTT. Its translation: CASSEMVDRAGTEAFF.

This sequence joins TRBV6-1 and TRBJ1-2; D is unclear. V lost 2 bases and J 7 bases, leaving 5 bases between the germline ends. The CDR3 extends over 11 amino acids. In germline, CDR1 is MNHNS, CDR2 SASEGT. The CDR3 is CASSEKGGYTF. The CDR3 DNA reads TGTGCCAGCAGTGAAAAGGGTGGCTACACCTTC.

V and J are TRBV9 and TRBJ2-3, with D perhaps TRBD1 or TRBD2 (5 bases each). This CDR3 is built from 14 residues. Trimming shortened V by 0 bases and J by 5 bases, and 10 bases separated the two germline ends. Germline V gene lookup returns CDR1 SGDLS and CDR2 YYNGEE. CDR3 in amino acids: CASSVGGWEDTQYF. CDR3 bases: TGTGCCAGCAGCGTAGGGGGGTGGGAAGATACGCAGTATTTT.